This T cell receptor (beta chain) was captured in a study of graft-versus-host responses after intestinal transplantation. Study information: Uniformly, recipients were administered anti-thymocyte globulin induction with subsequent tacrolimus and steroids for approximately 3 years.

Study observations and caveats: Ileal or blood samples showed some GvH clones first, and such clones were also found in recipient marrow.

Points on this clone: Its antigen is currently unknown.

Generated by immunoSEQ multiplex PCR, the TCRdb table keeps only in-frame clones and is missing some. The repertoire has 85,000 to 90,000 clones, roughly 89% of them found once; the top ten carry about 0.28%. The sample in question was unstimulated CD4+ T cells sorted from spleen or lymph node cells, obtained before intestinal transplant. The sequence was obtained from a human donor who received an intestinal transplant.

The CDR3 nucleotides read TGCGCCAGCAGCCCCCACCCCAGGGGCGGCTCCTACGAGCAGTACTTC. It yields the protein CASSPHPRGGSYEQYF. The chain joins TRBV4-1 to TRBJ2-7, with D tentatively TRBD1 (6 bases). CDR3 length equals 16 residues. Germline V gene lookup returns CDR1 MGHRA and CDR2 YSYEKL. The V end was cut by 4 bases, the J end by 0 bases, with 16 bases between.